This is a list of T cell receptor beta chains from one sample in a study of blood T cell repertoires in COVID-19. Some clones are missing from TCRdb's copy, which holds only in-frame ones; the method was immunoSEQ multiplex PCR. The sample consists of roughly 300,000 clones, roughly nine tenths of them appearing once. The sequenced material came from peripheral blood. The receptors come from a woman under 40 with COVID-19, enrolled during active disease. Each CDR3 is given with its conserved first and last residue. A D gene is named only where the DNA matches it firmly. A row's size may be missing; if present it is once, few, many or a size class.

TGTGCCAGCAGCCAAGAGCCCCTAGCGACCCAGTACTTC | CASSQEPLATQYF | - | TRBV3-1/TRBV3-2 | - | TRBJ2-5
TGTGCCAGCTCACCTGGGGTAGGGGCGCTTAACTATGGCTACACCTTC | CASSPGVGALNYGYTF | - | TRBV18 | once | TRBJ1-2
TGTGCCAGCAGCTGGCAGGTGGAAGAGACCCAGTACTTC | CASSWQVEETQYF | - | TRBV5-4 | - | TRBJ2-5
TGTGCCAGCAGTTCGACCTCCCCGGGACTAGCAGCGCCCCGCTTCTTC | CASSSTSPGLAAPRFF | TRBD2 | TRBV28 | - | TRBJ2-1
TGCGCCAGCAGCCGGGACAGGGTCTATGGCTACACCTTC | CASSRDRVYGYTF | TRBD1 | TRBV5-1 | few | TRBJ1-2
TGTGCCAGCAGTTCAACCCATAGCGTGGGCACAGATACGCAGTATTTT | CASSSTHSVGTDTQYF | - | TRBV27 | - | TRBJ2-3
TGTGCCAGCAGCGCTAACCCCAGGGGGAGCGGTGAAAAACTGTTTTTT | CASSANPRGSGEKLFF | TRBD1 | TRBV2 | - | TRBJ1-4
TGCAGCGTTTACAGGTCTAACACTGAAGCTTTCTTT | CSVYRSNTEAFF | - | TRBV29-1 | many | TRBJ1-1
TGTGCCATCGGACAGGGTGGAAGTCAGCCCCAGCATTTT | CAIGQGGSQPQHF | TRBD1 | TRBV10-3 | once | TRBJ1-5
TGTGCCAGTAGTATCGGACAGGTTTCCAATCAGCCCCAGCATTTT | CASSIGQVSNQPQHF | TRBD1 | TRBV19 | - | TRBJ1-5
TGTGCCAGCAGTAAAAACACTCCCGGGACAGCTGATGGATGGCCTAAGGGCTACACCTTC | CASSKNTPGTADGWPKGYTF | TRBD1 | TRBV28 | - | TRBJ1-2
TGTGCCAGCAGCTCCCGGTACTATGGCTACACCTTC | CASSSRYYGYTF | - | TRBV7-8 | - | TRBJ1-2
TGCGCCAGCAGCCAAATATATCGTACAAAGTACAATGAGCAGTTCTTC | CASSQIYRTKYNEQFF | - | TRBV4-1 | - | TRBJ2-1
TGCGCCAGCAGCCAAGATCCGGGGGGGGCGGGGGACTCGACAGATACGCAGTATTTT | CASSQDPGGAGDSTDTQYF | TRBD2 | TRBV4-1 | - | TRBJ2-3
TGTGCCAGCAGCTTGACTTGGGAGGGCGCAGGGGAGACCCAGTACTTC | CASSLTWEGAGETQYF | TRBD2 | TRBV11-2 | - | TRBJ2-5
TGTGCCAGTAGTAAGGAGGGCAGGATGGTCGGGGAGCTGTTTTTT | CASSKEGRMVGELFF | - | TRBV19 | - | TRBJ2-2
TGCGCCAGCAGCTTGATAGCGGGGTTCACAGATACGCAGTATTTT | CASSLIAGFTDTQYF | TRBD2 | TRBV5-1 | - | TRBJ2-3
TGTGCCATCTTTTCACAGGGGGCGGTATCGTCTGGCTACACCTTC | CAIFSQGAVSSGYTF | TRBD1 | TRBV10-3 | few | TRBJ1-2
TGTGCCAGCTCACCACCGGAATTATTGGGGCGGAATCTAGAGGAGACCCAGTACTTC | CASSPPELLGRNLEETQYF | - | TRBV18 | - | TRBJ2-5
TGCGCCAGCACTGCGACAGGGAGATTCAACGAGCAGTACTTC | CASTATGRFNEQYF | TRBD1 | TRBV23-1 | - | TRBJ2-7
TGTGCCAGCAGCTTTAGCGGGGGTTGGGAGACCCAGTACTTC | CASSFSGGWETQYF | TRBD2 | TRBV7-7 | - | TRBJ2-5
TGCGCCAGCACACGGGGTTCAGGCCCAGATACGCAGTATTTT | CASTRGSGPDTQYF | - | TRBV5-1 | few | TRBJ2-3
TGTGCCAGCAGCTCCGGGACAATTGTCTACGAGCAGTACTTC | CASSSGTIVYEQYF | - | TRBV7-6 | - | TRBJ2-7
TGTGCCATCAGTGACGGGCAGGGGAATGAAAAACTGTTTTTT | CAISDGQGNEKLFF | - | TRBV10-3 | - | TRBJ1-4
TGTGCCAGTAGCATGAGGGACAGAAAAAACATTCAGTACTTC | CASSMRDRKNIQYF | TRBD1 | TRBV19 | - | TRBJ2-4
TGCGCCAGCAGCCAAGATTGGGTACAGACTAACTATGGCTACACCTTC | CASSQDWVQTNYGYTF | - | TRBV4-1 | - | TRBJ1-2
TGCGCCAGCAGCTTGGGGGACAGGGGCTACAATGAGCAGTTCTTC | CASSLGDRGYNEQFF | TRBD1 | TRBV5-1 | - | TRBJ2-1
TGTGCCAGCAGCCAAGGCGAATTCACCATATATTTT | CASSQGEFTIYF | - | TRBV3-1/TRBV3-2 | - | TRBJ1-3
TGTGCCAGCAGGATACAGGGGTACGGTGAAAAACTGTTTTTT | CASRIQGYGEKLFF | TRBD1 | TRBV2 | - | TRBJ1-4
TGTGCCAGCAGTCCAGGGGGTTCCAACTATGGCTACACCTTC | CASSPGGSNYGYTF | TRBD1 | TRBV13 | - | TRBJ1-2
TGTGCCAGCAGCTTCACTGGTATCGGGGACCAGTACTTC | CASSFTGIGDQYF | - | TRBV5-6 | - | TRBJ2-5
TGTGCCAGCAGTGAAAATTTAAAGCGGCAGCCCCAGCATTTT | CASSENLKRQPQHF | - | TRBV2 | - | TRBJ1-5
TGTGCCAGCAGCGTTCTCTCTTTCGGAGATACGCAGTATTTT | CASSVLSFGDTQYF | - | TRBV9 | - | TRBJ2-3
TGTGCCAGCAGTTACCCCCCCCCTTACGAGCAGTACTTC | CASSYPPPYEQYF | - | TRBV6-5 | once | TRBJ2-7
TGCGCCAGCAGCTTGGTGGTAGCGGGGGGAACAGGCAATGAGCAGTTCTTC | CASSLVVAGGTGNEQFF | TRBD2 | TRBV5-1 | once | TRBJ2-1
TGTGCCAGCAGCCCAAGCTCCCGGACTAGGTCTGTCACAGATACGCAGTATTTT | CASSPSSRTRSVTDTQYF | TRBD2 | TRBV4-2 | - | TRBJ2-3
TGTGCCAGCAGTTTATTAACAGGGGGGGGGTCACCCCTCCACTTT | CASSLLTGGGSPLHF | TRBD1 | TRBV27 | - | TRBJ1-6
TGTGCCAGCAGCTTAGCTAGCGGGGGGGTCGGAGATACGCAGTATTTT | CASSLASGGVGDTQYF | TRBD2 | TRBV7-6 | - | TRBJ2-3
TGTGCCAGCAGCCCAGGTCGTGGGCTGTTTTTT | CASSPGRGLFF | - | TRBV7-6 | once | TRBJ2-2
TGTGCCAGCAGCCCAGAGCTAGCGGGGGTCTCCTACAATGAGCAGTTCTTC | CASSPELAGVSYNEQFF | TRBD2 | TRBV3-1/TRBV3-2 | - | TRBJ2-1